This T cell receptor (beta chain) was obtained from a study of shared clonotypes between healthy human individuals. Only in-frame clones appear in the TCRdb table, and some are missing; sequencing was by immunoSEQ multiplex PCR. This table holds about 820,000 clones, around 93% found once. Naive CD8 cells were CD45RO-negative, positively selected for CCR7, excluding terminally differentiated effector memory CD45RA+ cells. This clone was seen repeatedly, ten times or more. The same CDR3 can be traced to other DNA sequences in this sample. Germline V CDR1 and CDR2: SGDLS, YYNGEE. With 4 bases removed from V and 0 bases from J, the gap between germline ends came to 11 bases. The CDR3 is 14 residues long.

The chain is built from TRBV9 and TRBJ2-7; unclear D gene. Input material: naive CD8+ T cells sorted from blood. This receptor was taken from a man aged 25-40 years in good health. CDR3 coding DNA: TGTGCCAGCAGCCCCCGGTTATTCTCCTACGAGCAGTACTTC. This translates into CASSPRLFSYEQYF.